The 13 T cell receptor beta chains in this list originate from one sample, sequenced in a study of blood T cell repertoires in COVID-19 (dated by TCRdb to 2019 to 2021). The library was produced with the immunoSEQ multiplex PCR assay. TCRdb took over this immuneACCESS table, retaining in-frame rearrangements with V and J assigned. Such tables are incomplete; in checked studies, under half of the missing clones stem from an unresolved V gene, and the remainder is unexplained. For this sample there are just over 300,000 clones; around 91% appear just once. The ten largest clonotypes hold around a tenth of the sample. Sequencing was performed on PBMCs or T cells enriched from blood (not recorded which). Receptor source: a woman aged 35 to 49 who had recovered from COVID-19.

The genes are TRBV6-5 and TRBJ2-7; tentative D call: TRBD1 (6 bases). Trimming removed 5 bases at V and 2 bases at J, with 13 bases between. CDR1 is MNHEY and CDR2 is SVGAGI in the germline V gene. There are 14 residues in the CDR3. The CDR3 region is CASSKNRDTYEQYF. DNA for the CDR3: TGTGCCAGCAGTAAAAACAGGGATACCTACGAGCAGTACTTC.

In this sample, this clone turned up once. The rearrangement uses TRBV7-6 and TRBJ2-7, with a possible D match to TRBD1 (5 bases). Trimming pared 0 bases from V and 6 bases from J, leaving 21 bases between. There are 17 residues in the CDR3. Germline values: CDR1 SGHVS, CDR2 FNYEAQ. The CDR3 nucleotides are TGTGCCAGCAGCTTAGCGATCCCCCAGGGTCGACTTTCCGAGCAGTACTTC. This encodes CASSLAIPQGRLSEQYF.

The chain combines TRBV7-9 with TRBJ2-1, with unresolved D. The CDR3 has 15 residues. Between the trimmed V and J ends, which lost 7 bases and 8 bases, there was a span of 21 bases. Germline lookup yields CDR1 SEHNR and CDR2 FQNEAQ (reference sequence). CDR3 nucleotide sequence: TGTGCCAGCACTCCCCAGGTCTATCTGGGCGATGAGCAGTTCTTC. It translates to CASTPQVYLGDEQFF. The entire variable domain, with the rest obtained from reference TRBV7-9 and TRBJ2-1, is as follows: DTGVSQNPRHKITKRGQNVTFRCDPISEHNRLYWYRQTLGQGPEFLTYFQNEAQLEKSRLLSDRFSAERPKGSFSTLEIQRTEQGDSAMYLCASTPQVYLGDEQFFGPGTRLTVL.

The chain couples TRBV7-6 to TRBJ2-1; 14 nucleotides agree with TRBD2. Trimming at V came to 2 bases and at J to 9 bases, leaving 12 bases not matched to a gene. The CDR3 is 18 amino acids. Germline CDR1 and CDR2: SGHVS and FNYEAQ. The CDR3 loop reads CASSLKPPGLAGEVEQFF. The CDR3 nucleotides are TGTGCCAGCAGCTTAAAACCCCCGGGACTAGCGGGGGAGGTTGAGCAGTTCTTC.

The V gene is TRBV24-1, the J gene TRBJ2-1; the match to TRBD2 covers 9 bases. The CDR3 loop spans 16 amino acids. V dropped 1 base and J dropped 7; count of bases not matched to a gene: 7. The germline gives CDR1 KGHDR, CDR2 SFDVKD. CDR3 nucleotides: TGTGCCACCAGTGATTTAAATAGCGGGAGAGGAAATGAGCAGTTCTTC. Its translation is CATSDLNSGRGNEQFF.

The chain links TRBV19 to TRBJ2-7; TRBD1 aligns across 12 bases. V shed 3 bases, J shed 4 bases, and the junction held 10 bases outside the gene matches. CDR3 size: 17 residues. Per germline, CDR1 LNHDA and CDR2 SQIVND (reference sequence). CDR3 sequence: CASSIHRLGQGAYEQYF. DNA for the CDR3: TGTGCCAGTAGTATCCATCGTCTGGGACAGGGGGCGTACGAGCAGTACTTC.

The chain joins TRBV7-2 to TRBJ2-5, with D possibly matching TRBD2 (5 bases). The germline V gene encodes CDR1 SGHTA and CDR2 FQGNSA. Between the trimmed V and J ends, which lost 3 bases and 8 bases, there was a span of 13 bases. The CDR3 sequence is 13 residues long. CDR3 DNA sequence: TGTGCCAGCAGCTTCTCCGAGGCGGGTACCCAGTACTTC. It specifies CASSFSEAGTQYF.

The chain has TRBV11-3 and TRBJ2-1; TRBD1 matches 8 bases. With 2 bases clipped from V and 6 bases from J, the junction kept 6 bases outside the gene matches. Germline-derived CDR1 and CDR2 are SGHNT and YENEEA. The CDR3 spans 15 residues. The CDR3 DNA sequence: TGTGCCAGCAGCTTACCCGGGACAGGCCTCAATGAGCAGTTCTTC. Translated, it gives CASSLPGTGLNEQFF. The whole variable domain, filled in from reference TRBV11-3 and TRBJ2-1, reads EAGVVQSPRYKIIEKKQPVAFWCNPISGHNTLYWYLQNLGQGPELLIRYENEEAVDDSQLPKDRFSAERLKGVDSTLKIQPAELGDSAVYLCASSLPGTGLNEQFFGPGTRLTVL.

This chain uses TRBV4-1 with TRBJ2-7, with D possibly being TRBD2 (5 bases). Germline CDR1 reads MGHRA; CDR2 reads YSYEKL. The germline V and J ends were trimmed by 4 bases and 2 bases, with 9 bases remaining between them. The CDR3 runs to 13 residues. The CDR3 sequence is CASSLRETYEQYF. CDR3 sequence (DNA): TGCGCCAGCAGCCTGAGGGAGACCTACGAGCAGTACTTC.

The V call is TRBV5-1, the J call TRBJ1-6; weak D call: TRBD1 (6 bases). CDR1 is SGHRS, CDR2 YFSETQ, per germline. Trimming stripped 0 bases from V and 8 bases from J, with 15 bases between. The CDR3 runs to 16 residues. CDR3 DNA: TGCGCCAGCAGCTTGGCGGGGGGCGGACGATATTCACCCCTCCACTTT. Translation gives CASSLAGGGRYSPLHF.

This sequence joins TRBV24-1 and TRBJ1-2; 8 bases align to TRBD1. The CDR3 consists of 15 residues. From germline, CDR1 is KGHDR and CDR2 SFDVKD. After removal of 5 bases from V and 4 bases from J, the junction contained 8 bases not matched to a gene. The CDR3 is CATSAPGQAFYGYTF. CDR3 nucleotide sequence: TGTGCCACCAGTGCCCCGGGACAGGCATTCTATGGCTACACCTTC.

This chain connects TRBV6-5 to TRBJ2-5; 12 positions match TRBD1. The germline V gene has CDR1 MNHEY and CDR2 SVGAGI. V dropped 7 bases and J dropped 4; count of bases not matched to a gene: 7. This CDR3 has 15 residues. The CDR3 sequence: CASTAGTGGRETQYF. The CDR3, as DNA: TGTGCCAGCACCGCCGGGACAGGGGGCCGAGAGACCCAGTACTTC.

The chain employs TRBV4-2 and TRBJ1-2, with 11 nucleotides matching TRBD1. CDR1 is LGHNA and CDR2 is YNFKEQ in the germline V gene. V gave up 3 bases and J gave up 4 bases; unmatched junction bases: 13. CDR3 length: 18 amino acids. The CDR3 region has the DNA TGTGCCAGCAGCCAGTACCGGGACAGGGGGGAAGGGGCCTATGGCTACACCTTC. It specifies CASSQYRDRGEGAYGYTF.